The T cell receptor (beta chain) under discussion was sequenced for a study of cytomegalovirus exposure and HLA in healthy donors (TCRdb year 2017). Study-level background: An earlier analysis of fewer than 750 of the donors reported about 280 Gb of sequence data and 95 million to 130 million unique TCR beta sequences obtained from roughly 170 million T cells. High-throughput TCR immunosequencing, statistical association of individual TCRs with disease status, and machine learning were combined to predict cytomegalovirus infection status. Roughly 5 DR-DQ haplotypes were handled as single units for association and clustering because linkage in the cohort was strong. Every repertoire in the discovery cohort had been generated on one and the same sequencing platform. Typing coverage differed by locus: A, B, C, DRB1 and DQB1 were typed in roughly 620-630 donors, DQA1 in approximately 520, DPA1 in roughly 590, and DPB1 in 450 to 490. The genetic ancestry cluster associated with self-reported Caucasian donors included around 76% of the approximately 400 genotyped donors. HLA typing covered class I and class II loci at four-digit resolution. Across 300 to 400 genotyped donors of the cohort, an average of 235,054 unique TCR beta nucleotide sequences per donor were sequenced, and roughly 20% of those sequences were non-productive. Roughly 290 gigabases of sequencing data and around 90 million unique TCR sequences made up an early release that covered approximately 620 HLA-typed donors. A later genetic analysis took genome-wide SNP genotypes for about 65% of the 666 donors and used that subset as a discovery cohort. The study aimed to test whether signatures of past pathogen exposure could be identified by cataloging public T cell receptors. A later analysis re-analyzed previously published TCR beta repertoires from several hundred donors and added high-resolution HLA genotyping to study TCR occurrence patterns. In an earlier analysis of 500 to 650 of the donors, high-throughput TCR beta sequencing was used to judge whether each TCR beta V gene segment behaved as functional or pseudogenic. The later analysis used no new phenotypic data to find candidate immune exposures, relying instead on TCR beta sequences and their occurrence across donors. Donor age, sex, ethnicity and CMV serostatus were compiled together with the repertoire data. A separate validation cohort of 100 to 150 different subjects was used in addition to the roughly 700-subject first cohort. The T cell repertoires of about 700 subjects were profiled by immunosequencing and related to cytomegalovirus serostatus.

Library construction relied on the immunoSEQ multiplex PCR assay. A mixture of 60 forward primers for TCR Vbeta segments and 13 reverse primers for TCR Jbeta segments was used in the multiplex PCR. The CDR3 region of rearranged TCR beta genes was amplified from genomic DNA with a multiplex PCR assay. The amplified TCR beta libraries were sequenced on the Illumina HiSeq System as 87-base-pair reads. The source study handled its data this way. A later analysis tallied 75 million to 95 million unique TCR beta chains across the approximately 670 repertoires, and some 10 million of those chains were shared by two or more donors. Raw reads were error-corrected and collapsed into unique sequences with a nearest-neighbor algorithm that merged closely related sequences to remove PCR and sequencing errors. Alignment of CDR3 sequences to IMGT reference sequences was used to assign V, D and J gene segments. For a sequence to be retained, a match of at least six nucleotides was required to both a V gene segment and a J gene segment. A rearrangement counted as productive if the CDR3 had no stop codons and remained in frame with V and J, and every other rearrangement counted as non-productive. CDR3 was defined according to IMGT convention as the region running from the second conserved V-encoded cysteine to the conserved J-encoded phenylalanine. In an earlier analysis of more than 550 of the donors, sequences lacking an unambiguous match to a single V gene segment were excluded. In an earlier analysis of 587 of the donors, V segments were called functional above 56.7% productive rearrangements and were called segregating when the between-donor standard deviation exceeded 5%. A statistical classification framework was built for diagnosing cytomegalovirus status from the catalog of TCR beta chain sequences. In a later analysis, TCR nucleotide sequences were compared against IMGT/GENE-DB human TR gene sequences so that V and J genes could be assigned. A later analysis assigned CDR3 sequences and most-parsimonious VDJ recombination scenarios with the TCRdist pipeline. In a later analysis, every TCR beta chain was defined by the combination of its CDR3 amino acid sequence and its V-gene family, and reads without a unique V-gene family were dropped. A later analysis removed 600 or so highly shared, low-generation-probability nucleotide sequences to deal with suspected cross-contamination and a sequencing artifact. A later analysis calculated a clonal expansion index for each public chain from normalized within-repertoire ranks of inferred template counts. In a later analysis, generation probabilities were computed with a VDJ recombination model fitted to out-of-frame rearrangements, and the resulting probabilities were checked against IGoR. Hypergeometric tests were used in a later analysis to score TCR-TCR, TCR-HLA and TCR-CMV co-occurrence, with a repertoire-size bias correction applied to the TCR pairs. In a later analysis, false discovery rates were estimated by permuting HLA or CMV assignments 20 times. In a later analysis, co-occurring TCRs were grouped using DBSCAN, with TCRdist sequence similarity added in when clustering inside HLA-allele-positive subsets. For co-occurrence clustering, repertoires with fewer than 30,000 or more than 120,000 public chains were excluded, along with a handful of repertoires with anomalous nucleotide sharing. TCRdb holds this immuneACCESS table with in-frame rearrangements only. Some clones are missing; in checked studies, unresolved V genes explain under half, and the rest has no known cause. V and J calls and clone size come straight from that table; D and trimming were deduced from the DNA. This sample is represented by 200,000 to 250,000 clones; approximately 90% of them were singletons. The top ten clonotypes cover around 1% of the sample.

The cohort was made up of 666 healthy bone marrow donors. All cohort members were sampled while nominally healthy, although unrecorded immune exposures were likely present. The donor tested CMV seronegative and was one of the 352 seronegative cohort members. A peripheral blood sample was collected from each donor, and TCR beta sequencing was performed on peripheral blood mononuclear cells. Genomic DNA extraction from the blood cell samples was performed with the Qiagen DNeasy Blood Extraction Kit. A remark on this clone: The antigen this receptor binds is unknown. Base qualities were left out, and no much larger clone turns up one base away.

Study-wide findings and limitations: Because counts were too low, 15 or so rarely observed V segments, including chromosome 9 orphons, were excluded from the earlier analysis of a few hundred of the donors. Correlated functional status among segregating V segments might reflect linkage disequilibrium, but an unknown experimental factor could not be ruled out. A later analysis associated 15,000 or so TCR beta sequences with specific HLA alleles at a false discovery rate of 0.05. In both the original and validation cohorts, the classifier was reported to diagnose cytomegalovirus status with high specificity and sensitivity. The presence/absence analyses assumed that sequencing depth was roughly uniform across donors, and that assumption may not be true. Most TCR sequences were seen in very few donors, while some public TCRs were found in many individuals. An association between a missense DCLRE1C variant and V-gene and J-gene trimming of TCR beta chains was found in a later genetic analysis and replicated in an independent cohort. CMV serostatus was the only immune exposure information available for the cohort. A later analysis found that TCR association rates varied across HLA loci, with DRB1 alleles showing the most associated TCRs and HLA-C alleles the fewest. When HLA alleles, especially DR and DQ, strongly co-occurred, TCR associations were difficult to assign to individual alleles. According to a later genetic analysis, donors in an Asian-associated ancestry cluster had fewer N-insertions in productive TCRs than the approximately 610-donor mean. In vitro tests confirmed that three of the cytomegalovirus-associated TCR beta chains recognize cytomegalovirus antigens. In the study, approximately 160 TCR beta chains were listed as associated with cytomegalovirus. In a later analysis, most CMV-associated TCR beta chains were found to appear HLA-restricted, with HLA associations seemingly driven largely by CMV exposure. A later analysis found that HLA-associated TCR beta chains were more clonally expanded and had lower generation probabilities than equally common non-associated chains. According to a later analysis, parvovirus B19, influenza, CMV and Epstein-Barr virus appeared linked to several top co-occurrence clusters. Because some donors lacked HLA typing at each locus, the association tests relied only on the typed subset. The sequencing pipeline was judged likely to have produced a cluster of highly shared sequence variants as a technical artifact. A further reported finding was that TCR beta sequences accurately predicted the HLA-A and HLA-B alleles for most subjects in the first cohort. The authors suggested that the approach could potentially be generalized to other disease states and immunological phenotypes. In an earlier analysis of more than 450 of the donors, most TCR beta V segments were observed in productive rearrangements about 87% or about 30% of the time, broadly matching IMGT annotations. Only TCR beta chains were sequenced in this cohort, and the absence of alpha or paired-chain data limited detectable features.

The TCR originated in a woman aged 18 to 35 in good health and CMV-seronegative. What was sequenced was PBMCs.

The DNA sequence is as follows: TGTGCCAGCAGGGACGACAGTTATAGCAATCAGCCCCAGCATTTT. The translation is CASRDDSYSNQPQHF. The rearranged segments are TRBV6-1 and TRBJ1-5, with a weak D call of TRBD1 (5 bases match). Its CDR3 holds 15 amino acids, cysteine through phenylalanine. Just CDR3 DNA is preserved here, 45 bases in frame from base 1. V is clipped by 6 bases and J by 0 bases, and the sequence between their germline boundaries is 12 bases long. From a lookup of the germline V gene, CDR1 and CDR2 are MNHNS and SASEGT.